This entry describes one TCR beta chain. The antigen is unknown. The source of the sample is a study of T cells in Graves' hyperthyroidism and ophthalmopathy. Study details: Peripheral blood sampling occurred at initial diagnosis, before any treatment. Study outcomes and limitations: A model of 13 V-J pairs discriminated ophthalmopathy from stable hyperthyroidism. In the blood, most expanded thyroid clonotypes above 0.001 appeared as well.

RNA transcripts were the template for amplifying TCR beta CDR3 regions. Initially, a first-round RT-PCR of the TCR CDR3 employed the HTBI primer set. TCRdb reprocessed the multiplex PCR reads with MiXCR, giving one entry per CDR3 protein. The sample lists 400,000 to 500,000 distinct CDR3 sequences; around 15% were seen once. V trimming: 0 bases; J trimming: 0 bases; junction bases outside the gene matches: 5. This CDR3 comprises 17 residues. The germline V gene encodes CDR1 LNHDA and CDR2 SQIVND (reference sequence). The sample comprised blood. The V call is TRBV19, the J call TRBJ2-3, with 8 bases fitting TRBD2. The TCR was taken from a woman younger than 30 with Graves' hyperthyroidism. The CDR3 nucleotides read TGTGCCAGTAGTATAGAGGCTAGCGGGTTTAGCACAGATACGCAGTATTTT. Protein sequence: CASSIEASGFSTDTQYF.